These T cell receptor beta chains were read from a single sample in a study of post-analysis software for immune sequencing data. TCRdb fed the PCR reads into MiXCR, producing one record per CDR3 protein. The sample has 700,000 to 900,000 distinct CDR3 sequences, about half seen once; the top ten hold roughly 4.9%. Sequencing was performed on blood. Receptors originate from a girl aged 5-17 years with multiple sclerosis. The CDR3 runs from the conserved cysteine through the conserved F or W.

v_call: TRBV5-1
j_call: TRBJ1-2
cdr3_aa: CASSLPSDYGYTF

v_call: TRBV12-3/TRBV12-4
j_call: TRBJ2-7
cdr3_aa: CASSHNIGQVGAEQYF

v_call: TRBV28
j_call: TRBJ2-3
cdr3_aa: CASSFISVSDTQYF

v_call: TRBV6-2/TRBV6-3
j_call: TRBJ1-5
cdr3_aa: CASSPIEPPQHF

v_call: TRBV29-1
j_call: TRBJ2-2
cdr3_aa: CSVEGSRELFF

v_call: TRBV7-9
j_call: TRBJ2-7
cdr3_aa: CASSLVGTGPYEQYF

v_call: TRBV7-7
j_call: TRBJ2-5
cdr3_aa: CASSLGDGSQETQYF

v_call: TRBV6-1
j_call: TRBJ1-1
cdr3_aa: CASSVSGITGAFF

v_call: TRBV29-1
j_call: TRBJ2-3
cdr3_aa: CSVALAGGSTDTQYF

v_call: TRBV3-1
j_call: TRBJ2-3
cdr3_aa: CASSQVGGIGNTQYF